This T cell receptor (beta chain) emerged from a study of T cell responses to AZD1222 COVID-19 vaccine. Libraries were prepared by immunoSEQ multiplex PCR; TCRdb keeps only in-frame clonotypes and omits some of them. The sample records about 150,000 clones, approximately 90% being singletons. The length of the CDR3 is 16 residues. The V and J ends lost 3 bases and 6 bases respectively, with 20 bases between them. Looked up from germline, CDR1 is SGDLS and CDR2 is YYNGEE. This TCR was sampled from an adult who received the AZD1222 COVID-19 vaccine. The chain joins TRBV9 to TRBJ2-3; D possibly corresponds to TRBD2 (7 bases). Sequenced material: peripheral blood, taken 28 days after the second AZD1222 dose. The CDR3 DNA is TGTGCCAGCAGCGGGACGCGGACAGCGGGAAGGGATACGCAGTATTTT. Translated, it gives CASSGTRTAGRDTQYF.